The T cell receptor (beta chain) described here comes from a study of shared clonotypes between healthy human individuals (dated by TCRdb to the early 2020s). Regarding the complete study: A couple of women and a few men aged 18 to 49 years were included in the cohort. To increase sequencing depth and limit assay-specific biases, different laboratories used diverse techniques to prepare libraries and sequence TCR repertoires. Between about 0.8 and 9.5 billion PBMCs per donor were obtained by leukapheresis. For each donor, CD4 naive and CD4 memory were each run on three plates, CD8 naive on two plates, and CD8 memory on one plate. To estimate repertoire size and how much clonotypes are shared between individuals, the study performed deep sequencing of blood TCR repertoires from 4 to 6 healthy adults.

Using the deep immunoSEQ assay, multiplex PCR amplified TCR CDR3 regions from genomic DNA. Genomic DNA extracted from each cell subset was distributed evenly over all wells of several immunoSEQ 96-well plates, and each plate served as one replicate. Each replicate PCR for sorted subsets received about 180 ng genomic DNA, equal to about 30,000 T cell genomes. Purified libraries were quantified with a Qubit 3.0 fluorometer, sized on a Bioanalyzer 2100, and re-quantified with the KAPA Library Quantification kit. Each immunoSEQ 96-well plate was sequenced on its own single-read 150-cycle Illumina NextSeq 550 flow cell. In the paper's pipeline: Because only junctional sequences without quality scores were contained in the immunoSEQ output, filtering matching that applied to full-length reads could not be performed. Sequences were annotated with PyIR, a Python wrapper for IgBLAST v1.9, and V/J genes and CDR3 were assigned using IMGT germline references. Any read was removed if the V/J assignment was weak (E-value above 1e-6), the CDR3 was missing, or the read contained stop codons, out-of-frame junctions, or ambiguous translated residues. A V3J clonotype was defined by an identical inferred V gene, J gene, and CDR3 amino acid sequence. To compute the percentage overlap between repertoires, the number of shared unique clonotypes was divided by the size of the smaller repertoire. Three approaches were used to assess repertoire richness: RTK rarefaction, the Chao1 estimator, and Recon v2.1 estimates of unobserved clonotypes. Generation probabilities were computed with OLGA for all TCRbeta clonotypes obtained by the gDNA method from several donors. TCRdb re-hosts the immuneACCESS table, in-frame sequences only. Its copies lack some clones; in the studies checked, an unresolved V gene accounts for under half of them, and the cause for the rest is not known. V and J calls plus clone size are reproduced from that table; the DNA served to infer D and trimming. This sample holds about 2 million clones; about 95% were observed only once. Together, the top ten hold about 1.1% of the sample.

The germline V gene encodes CDR1 GTSNPN and CDR2 SVGIG (reference sequence). Trimming takes 5 bases from V and 5 bases from J, and the germline ends sit 9 bases apart. The CDR3 sequence holds 12 residues, the cysteine and phenylalanine included. The read is trimmed to its CDR3 DNA, 36 bases read in frame from base 1. What the authors observed across the whole study: Higher generation probabilities were observed for clonotypes shared by all four sorted-subset donors than for non-shared clonotypes. Even with the large sequencing depth, rarefaction of the sorted-subset datasets indicated that sequencing was incomplete. Pairwise subsampling indicated that sequencing depth was expected to affect the degree of clonotype sharing among donors. Only blood was sampled, and tissue TCR repertoires likely differ from those in blood. Larger estimated clonotype richness was generally found for naive subsets than for memory subsets. The genetic and exposure-history diversity represented was limited by the small number of donors. About 5% of naive CD4, roughly 3.6% of naive CD8, 2.3% of memory CD4, and around 0.42% of memory CD8 clonotypes were shared across a handful of donors.

As to this clone: Its cognate antigen has yet to be identified. There are no base qualities to consult, and no much larger clone falls within one base. Other DNA sequences in the same sample also yield this CDR3.

CD8 naive samples consisted of CD45RO-negative cells that were positively selected for CCR7, yielding a CD45RA+CCR7+ population without TemRA cells. The donors were healthy, HIV-negative adults who had no recently reported acute infections or vaccinations. Every donor was a Caucasian adult living in Nashville, Tennessee, USA. Blood was collected by leukapheresis, and PBMCs were isolated by Ficoll-Histopaque density gradient centrifugation and then cryopreserved in liquid nitrogen vapor phase. Purity and quantity of every magnetically sorted T cell population were checked by analytical flow cytometry. Genomic DNA was isolated from every sorted fraction and measured by UV absorbance on a Nanodrop 2000c.

Sequenced input: naive CD8+ T cells sorted from blood. What the cell subset or site label conveys for this sample: CD45RA+CCR7+. The clonotype originates from a man aged 18 to 30 in good health. The chain links TRBV30 with TRBJ2-2; the D gene is possibly TRBD1, with 6 bases matching. The bases are TGTGCCTGGGGCAGGGGAACCGGGGAGCTGTTTTTT. It encodes CAWGRGTGELFF.